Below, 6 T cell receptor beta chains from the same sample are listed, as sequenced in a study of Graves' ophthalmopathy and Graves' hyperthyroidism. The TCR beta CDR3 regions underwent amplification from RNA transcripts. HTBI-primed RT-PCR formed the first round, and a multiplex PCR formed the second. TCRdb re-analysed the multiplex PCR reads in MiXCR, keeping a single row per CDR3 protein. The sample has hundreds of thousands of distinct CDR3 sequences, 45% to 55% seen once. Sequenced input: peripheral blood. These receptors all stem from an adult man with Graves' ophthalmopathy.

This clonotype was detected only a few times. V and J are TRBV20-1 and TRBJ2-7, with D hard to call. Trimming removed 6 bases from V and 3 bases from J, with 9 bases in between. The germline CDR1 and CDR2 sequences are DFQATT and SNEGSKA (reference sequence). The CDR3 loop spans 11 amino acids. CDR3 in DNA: TGCAGTGCCAAGGCCCTCTACGAGCAGTACTTC. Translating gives CSAKALYEQYF.

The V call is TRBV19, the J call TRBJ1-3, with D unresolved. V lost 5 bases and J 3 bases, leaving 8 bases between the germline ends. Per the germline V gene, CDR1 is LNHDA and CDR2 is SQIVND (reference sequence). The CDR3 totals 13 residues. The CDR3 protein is CASSPADGNTIYF. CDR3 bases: TGTGCCAGTAGTCCGGCAGATGGAAACACCATATATTTT.

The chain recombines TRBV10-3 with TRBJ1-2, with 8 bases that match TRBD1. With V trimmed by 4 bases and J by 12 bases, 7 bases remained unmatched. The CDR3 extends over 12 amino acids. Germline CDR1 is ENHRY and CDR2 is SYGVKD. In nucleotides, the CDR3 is TGTGCCATCAGTGCCGGGGGGACAGGAAACACCTTC. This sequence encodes CAISAGGTGNTF.

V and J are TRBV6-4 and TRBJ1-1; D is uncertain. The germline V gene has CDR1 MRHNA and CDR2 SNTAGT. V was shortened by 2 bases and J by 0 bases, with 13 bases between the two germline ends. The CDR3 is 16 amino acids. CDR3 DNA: TGTGCCAGCAGTGACGGACTCCCGGGCATGAACACTGAAGCTTTCTTT. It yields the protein CASSDGLPGMNTEAFF.

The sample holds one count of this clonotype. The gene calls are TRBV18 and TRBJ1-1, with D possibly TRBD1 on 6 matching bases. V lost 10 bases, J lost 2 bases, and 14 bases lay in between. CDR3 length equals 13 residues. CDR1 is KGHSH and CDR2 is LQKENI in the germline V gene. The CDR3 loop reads CATRGGFNTEAFF. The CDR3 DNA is TGTGCCACCAGAGGGGGGTTCAACACTGAAGCTTTCTTT.

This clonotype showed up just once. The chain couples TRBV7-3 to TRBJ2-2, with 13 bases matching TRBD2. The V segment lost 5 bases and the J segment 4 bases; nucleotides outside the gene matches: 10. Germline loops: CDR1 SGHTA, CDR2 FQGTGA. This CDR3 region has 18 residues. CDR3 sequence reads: CASSPRALAGGRTGELFF. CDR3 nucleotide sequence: TGTGCCAGCAGCCCGCGCGCACTAGCGGGGGGGCGCACCGGGGAGCTGTTTTTT.